This T cell receptor (beta chain) appears in the sequencing data of a study of cytomegalovirus exposure and HLA in healthy donors. V shed 0 bases and J shed 8 bases, with 17 bases lying between them. CDR1 is MGHRA, CDR2 YSYEKL, per germline. This CDR3 spans 15 amino acids. It was with 60 Vbeta and 13 Jbeta primers that the PCR ran. The assay was immunoSEQ multiplex PCR, and TCRdb's table has in-frame clones only and misses some. The data show roughly 100,000 clones, around 79% seen once. This sequence was found in a woman between 35 and 50 years old in good health and CMV-seronegative. The chain joins TRBV4-1 to TRBJ2-7, with unresolved D. The sequencing input was PBMCs. The DNA for the CDR3 is TGCGCCAGCAGCCAAGACGTAGCAGTCTACGGTAAGCAGTACTTC. Amino acid sequence: CASSQDVAVYGKQYF.